This T cell receptor beta chain was retrieved from a study of T cells expressing NK-cell markers. Background on the study: Seven donors tested HCMV-seropositive and one tested seronegative among the eight sequenced. Study results and limitations: Of the CD8+ T cells in about 6 donors, roughly 1.0-7.5% belonged to dominant NKG2C+ clonotypes.

On this clonotype: What it binds is unknown.

This CDR3 is built from 13 residues. CDR1 is DFQATT, CDR2 SNEGSKA, per germline (reference sequence). Each CDR3 protein gets one entry in TCRdb, which reprocessed the 5' RACE reads and gives no DNA. Its clone listing holds 20,000 to 25,000 distinct CDR3 sequences. The sequence was obtained from a man aged 18-69 years in good health. The chain combines TRBV20-1 with TRBJ2-1; TCRdb indicates TRBD1, and absent DNA this call remains unverified. The specimen sequenced was blood T cells: a sorted CD56 or NKG2C T cell subset, CD4+ or CD8+ T cells, or bulk PBMC T cells (not recorded which). The CDR3 protein is CSVEIGHANEQFF.